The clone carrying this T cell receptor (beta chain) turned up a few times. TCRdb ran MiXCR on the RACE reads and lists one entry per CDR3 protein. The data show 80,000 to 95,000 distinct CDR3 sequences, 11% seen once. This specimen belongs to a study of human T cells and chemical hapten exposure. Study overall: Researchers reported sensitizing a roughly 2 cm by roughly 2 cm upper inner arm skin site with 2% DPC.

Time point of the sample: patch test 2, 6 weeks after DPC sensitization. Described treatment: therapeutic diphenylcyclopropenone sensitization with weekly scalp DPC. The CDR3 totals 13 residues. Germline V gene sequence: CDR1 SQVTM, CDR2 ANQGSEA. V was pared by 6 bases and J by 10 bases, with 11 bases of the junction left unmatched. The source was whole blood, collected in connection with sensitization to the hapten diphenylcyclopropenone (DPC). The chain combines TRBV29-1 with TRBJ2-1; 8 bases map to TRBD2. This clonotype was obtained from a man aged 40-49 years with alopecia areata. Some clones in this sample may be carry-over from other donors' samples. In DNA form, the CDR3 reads TGCAGCGTCACTCAGCGGGAGAACAGGGAGCAGTTCTTC. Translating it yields CSVTQRENREQFF.